One and the same sample provided the 12 T cell receptor beta chains below, sequenced in a study of blood T cell repertoires in COVID-19. Sequenced by immunoSEQ multiplex PCR; TCRdb stores in-frame clones only, minus some. The sample has more than 250,000 clones; more than 75% are singletons. The sample taken for sequencing was peripheral blood. All receptors derive from a woman aged 45-65 years with acute or convalescent COVID-19.

The chain is built from TRBV18 and TRBJ2-7, with D tentatively TRBD2 (5 bases). The CDR3 consists of 16 residues. Germline assignment: CDR1 KGHSH and CDR2 LQKENI. V was cut by 1 base and J by 7 bases, with 20 bases left in between. In DNA, the CDR3 is TGTGCCAGCTCACCACAAAGAGGACTCAGCGGCGGGGAGCAGTACTTC. As protein: CASSPQRGLSGGEQYF.

The V gene is TRBV5-1, the J gene TRBJ2-7; 9 bases map to TRBD1. CDR1 and CDR2 from the germline V gene are SGHRS and YFSETQ. V gave up 7 bases and J gave up 2 bases; unmatched junction bases: 7. This CDR3 is 14 amino acids long. The CDR3 DNA reads TGCGCCAGCCAGTTCCGGACAGGGGCCTACGAGCAGTACTTC. Translated, it gives CASQFRTGAYEQYF.

The rearrangement links TRBV27 to TRBJ1-2; 9 nucleotides match TRBD1. The V segment lost 7 bases and the J segment 0 bases; nucleotides outside the gene matches: 9. The germline gives CDR1 MNHEY, CDR2 SMNVEV (reference sequence). The CDR3 sequence is 16 residues long. CDR3 protein: CASKRDREPSNYGYTF. The CDR3 DNA reads TGTGCCAGCAAGAGGGACAGGGAACCCTCTAACTATGGCTACACCTTC.

The gene calls are TRBV10-3 and TRBJ2-1; 9 bases are shared with TRBD2. There are 16 residues in the CDR3. Germline V gives CDR1 ENHRY, CDR2 SYGVKD. J was trimmed by 8 bases and V by 2 bases; bases with no gene match: 10. The CDR3 loop reads CAISEAAGGSIDEQFF. CDR3 nucleotides: TGTGCCATCAGTGAGGCAGCGGGAGGCTCGATCGATGAGCAGTTCTTC.

This clone has just a few counts. V is TRBV4-1 and J is TRBJ1-1, with D perhaps TRBD1 (5 bases). Trimming stripped 1 base from V and 2 bases from J, with 11 bases between. Germline values: CDR1 MGHRA, CDR2 YSYEKL. CDR3 size: 15 residues. The CDR3 loop is CASSQGLGANTEAFF. In DNA, the CDR3 is TGCGCCAGCAGCCAAGGTTTAGGGGCCAACACTGAAGCTTTCTTT.

This clone came up a few times. The genes are TRBV6-5 and TRBJ1-4, with 7 bases that match TRBD1. The V and J ends lost 7 bases and 8 bases, in that order; junction bases with no gene match: 10. CDR3 length: 14 amino acids. The V gene's germline CDR1 is MNHEY and CDR2 SVGAGI. CDR3 residues: CASNNRGGGEKLFF. The DNA of the CDR3 is TGTGCCAGCAATAACAGGGGCGGCGGGGAAAAACTGTTTTTT.

A note on this clone: The same CDR3 also results from other DNA sequences found in this sample. This chain joins TRBV7-2 and TRBJ2-3; tentative D call: TRBD2 (5 bases). Trimming pared 2 bases from V and 0 bases from J, leaving 9 bases between. The CDR3 consists of 15 residues. Germline V lookup: CDR1 SGHTA, CDR2 FQGNSA. The CDR3 nucleotides are TGTGCCAGCAGCTTAAACCGACTAAGCACAGATACGCAGTATTTT. This sequence encodes CASSLNRLSTDTQYF.

V is TRBV12-5 and J is TRBJ2-7, with D hard to call. This CDR3 region has 13 residues. The germline V gene encodes CDR1 LGHNT and CDR2 FRNRAP. The ends were cut back, 5 bases at V and 2 bases at J, with 10 bases in the middle. CDR3 region: CASGKDLPYEQYF. The CDR3 DNA sequence: TGTGCTAGTGGTAAAGACTTACCCTACGAGCAGTACTTC. The full variable domain, with the rest looked up from reference TRBV12-5 and TRBJ2-7, is DARVTQTPRHKVTEMGQEVTMRCQPILGHNTVFWYRQTMMQGLELLAYFRNRAPLDDSGMPKDRFSAEMPDATLATLKIQPSEPRDSAVYFCASGKDLPYEQYFGPGTRLTVT.

This chain's CDR3 is CASSQAGSGANVLTF. The CDR3 DNA reads as TGCGCCAGCAGCCAAGCAGGCTCTGGGGCCAACGTCCTGACTTTC. The chain carries TRBV4-3 and TRBJ2-6; the D is unclear. The CDR3 covers 15 residues. Germline loops: CDR1 LGHNA, CDR2 YSLEER. Trimming shortened V by 1 base and J by 0 bases, and 4 bases separated the two germline ends.

The chain has TRBV27 and TRBJ1-1, with 7 bases identical to TRBD1. V dropped 5 bases and J dropped 1; count of bases not matched to a gene: 1. The germline gives CDR1 MNHEY, CDR2 SMNVEV (reference sequence). This CDR3 comprises 13 residues. The CDR3 sequence is CASSPGGNTEAFF. CDR3 nucleotide sequence: TGTGCCAGCAGTCCAGGGGGGAACACTGAAGCTTTCTTT.

This chain connects TRBV6-5 to TRBJ2-2; D uncertain. CDR1 and CDR2 (germline): MNHEY, SVGAGI. V was trimmed by 6 bases and J by 6 bases, leaving 11 bases between them. There are 13 residues in the CDR3. The CDR3 coding sequence is TGTGCCAGCAGCCCGACTTATGCCGGGGAGCTGTTTTTT. Translated: CASSPTYAGELFF.

This clone was counted once. V gene TRBV5-6 combines with J gene TRBJ1-2; no firm D call. Looked up from germline, CDR1 is SGHDT and CDR2 is YYEEEE. The CDR3 runs 16 residues. V was trimmed by 4 bases and J by 6 bases, leaving 22 bases between them. This chain's CDR3 is CASSKNGGEGNNGYTF. CDR3 nucleotides: TGTGCCAGCAGCAAGAACGGCGGGGAGGGTAATAATGGCTACACCTTC.